Below are 12 T cell receptor beta chains sequenced from a single sample in a study of blood T cell repertoires in COVID-19 (dated by TCRdb to the early 2020s). Library preparation used the immunoSEQ multiplex PCR assay. The table comes from immuneACCESS by way of TCRdb, which keeps in-frame sequences with V and J called. Part of the clones is missing from these tables; in studies checked, under half for an unresolved V gene and the rest for unknown reasons. The table for this sample lists roughly 69,000 clones; around 73% of them were counted only once. The top ten hold approximately 15% of the sample. Source material: peripheral blood. These receptors were taken from a man in his 60s with COVID-19, enrolled during active disease.

The genes are TRBV27 and TRBJ1-2; TRBD1 matches 10 bases. The CDR3 extends over 15 amino acids. With 11 bases clipped from V and 8 bases from J, the junction kept 17 bases outside the gene matches. Germline V CDR1 and CDR2: MNHEY, SMNVEV (reference sequence). The chain's CDR3 is CARTGSNDRGQGYTF. As DNA, the CDR3 is TGTGCCCGAACAGGGTCCAACGACAGGGGGCAGGGCTACACCTTC.

The CDR3 coding sequence is TGCAGCGTAAAATTGACAGATTCCCTCTCCTACGAGCAGTACTTC. It yields the protein CSVKLTDSLSYEQYF. This chain joins TRBV29-1 and TRBJ2-7, with D perhaps matching TRBD1 (5 bases). V was pared by 6 bases and J by 0 bases, with 18 bases between. The CDR3 has 15 amino acids. Per germline, CDR1 SQVTM and CDR2 ANQGSEA.

The rearrangement joins TRBV18 to TRBJ2-2; 9 bases fit TRBD1. Trimming took 4 bases from V and 2 from J; bases not matched to a gene: 2. CDR1 is KGHSH, CDR2 LQKENI, per germline. The length of the CDR3 is 15 residues. CDR3 DNA: TGTGCCAGCTCACAGGGACAGGGAAACACCGGGGAGCTGTTTTTT. Protein: CASSQGQGNTGELFF.

The chain carries TRBV9 and TRBJ2-1; TRBD1 is a possible D gene (5 bases). The CDR3 runs to 15 residues. The V and J ends lost 3 bases and 5 bases respectively, with 15 bases between them. CDR1 is SGDLS and CDR2 is YYNGEE in the germline V gene. In nucleotides, the CDR3 is TGTGCCAGCAGCGCGGACGTACAGGTGGACAATGAGCAGTTCTTC. This encodes CASSADVQVDNEQFF. Full variable domain (remainder filled in from reference TRBV9 and TRBJ2-1): DSGVTQTPKHLITATGQRVTLRCSPRSGDLSVYWYQQSLDQGLQFLIQYYNGEERAKGNILERFSAQQFPDLHSELNLSSLELGDSALYFCASSADVQVDNEQFFGPGTRLTVL.

This clone showed up just a few times. The rearrangement joins TRBV4-1 to TRBJ1-2, with 7 nucleotides matching TRBD1. J was trimmed by 7 bases and V by 4 bases; bases with no gene match: 3. The germline V gene encodes CDR1 MGHRA and CDR2 YSYEKL. This CDR3 has 12 amino acids. The CDR3 sequence: CASSPDRVGYTF. The CDR3 nucleotides are TGCGCCAGCAGCCCCGACAGGGTTGGCTACACCTTC.

This clone was observed a few times. The chain uses TRBV20-1 and TRBJ2-6; 8 bases match TRBD2. Germline V gives CDR1 DFQATT, CDR2 SNEGSKA (reference sequence). CDR3 length equals 16 residues. J was trimmed by 2 bases and V by 3 bases; bases with no gene match: 6. The CDR3, as DNA: TGCAGTGCTAGTCGGCTAGCGGGCCCTGGGGCCAACGTCCTGACTTTC. It encodes CSASRLAGPGANVLTF.

The gene calls are TRBV19 and TRBJ1-2, with no clear D. The germline gives CDR1 LNHDA, CDR2 SQIVND (reference sequence). This CDR3 contains 14 residues. Trimming removed 8 bases from V and 2 bases from J, with 15 bases in between. The DNA for the CDR3 is TGTGCCAGTGCGATAATTCCCCTGAACTATGGCTACACCTTC. It is translated as CASAIIPLNYGYTF.

The J gene is TRBJ2-2, the V gene TRBV3-1 (or the pseudogene TRBV3-2); a possible D gene is TRBD1 (5 bases). The V end lost 3 bases, the J end lost 5 bases, and 7 bases lay between the germline ends. CDR1 LGHDT and CDR2 YNNKEL come from the germline V gene (reference sequence). The CDR3 has 13 residues. This CDR3 is CASSHYRTGELFF. CDR3 coding DNA: TGTGCCAGCAGCCACTACAGGACCGGGGAGCTGTTTTTT.

A single count supports this clone. The rearrangement links TRBV7-9 to TRBJ1-2; D call uncertain. This CDR3 has 14 amino acids. V lost 5 bases and J lost 4, with 14 bases in between. Germline-derived CDR1 and CDR2 are SEHNR and FQNEAQ (reference sequence). CDR3 sequence (DNA): TGTGCCAGCAGCCCAGACACCCTGAGCTATGGCTACACCTTC. Translated: CASSPDTLSYGYTF.

The chain links TRBV11-2 to TRBJ2-7; the D is unclear. Between the trimmed V and J ends, which lost 0 bases and 5 bases, there was a span of 14 bases. Germline values: CDR1 SGHAT, CDR2 FQNNGV. CDR3 size: 15 residues. The CDR3 sequence is CASSLDLNSKHEQYF. The CDR3 DNA follows: TGTGCCAGCAGCTTAGATCTCAATAGCAAGCACGAGCAGTACTTC.

This sequence joins TRBV5-1 and TRBJ2-1, with D possibly being TRBD2 (6 bases). Trimming removed 1 base from V and 1 base from J, with 24 bases in between. There are 20 residues in the CDR3. Germline V gene data show CDR1 as SGHRS and CDR2 as YFSETQ. The CDR3 DNA follows: TGCGCCAGCAGCTTGAATCCGGGACTCCAAAAGGCCATTTCCTACAATGAGCAGTTCTTC. Amino acids: CASSLNPGLQKAISYNEQFF.

This chain connects TRBV27 to TRBJ2-3, with 7 bases fitting TRBD1. The CDR3 has 13 amino acids. Trimming at V came to 7 bases and at J to 5 bases, leaving 6 bases not matched to a gene. From germline, CDR1 is MNHEY and CDR2 SMNVEV (reference sequence). CDR3 sequence: CASKRQGRDTQYF. In nucleotides, the CDR3 is TGTGCCAGCAAGAGACAGGGACGAGATACGCAGTATTTT.